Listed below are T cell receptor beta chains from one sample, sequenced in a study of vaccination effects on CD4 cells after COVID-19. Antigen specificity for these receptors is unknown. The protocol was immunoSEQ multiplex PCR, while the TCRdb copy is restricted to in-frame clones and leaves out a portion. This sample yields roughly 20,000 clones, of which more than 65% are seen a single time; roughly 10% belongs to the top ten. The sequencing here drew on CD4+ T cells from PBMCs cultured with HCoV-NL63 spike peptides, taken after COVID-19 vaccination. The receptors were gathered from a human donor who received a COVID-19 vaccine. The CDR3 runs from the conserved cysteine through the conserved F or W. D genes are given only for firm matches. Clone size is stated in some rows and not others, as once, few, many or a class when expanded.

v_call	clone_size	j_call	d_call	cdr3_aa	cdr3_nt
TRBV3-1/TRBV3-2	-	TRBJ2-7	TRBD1	CASRGARGGSYEQYF	TGTGCCAGCAGAGGAGCACGAGGGGGCAGTTACGAGCAGTACTTC
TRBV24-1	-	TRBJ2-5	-	CATSDYQETQYF	TGTGCCACCAGTGATTACCAAGAGACCCAGTACTTC
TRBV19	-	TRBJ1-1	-	CASSSLDRFPEAFF	TGTGCCAGTAGTAGCCTCGACAGGTTCCCTGAAGCTTTCTTT
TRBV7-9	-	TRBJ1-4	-	CASTSGGLEKLFF	TGTGCCAGCACCTCCGGGGGTTTAGAAAAACTGTTTTTT
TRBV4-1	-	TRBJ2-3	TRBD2	CASSPRTSYNSDTQYF	TGCGCCAGCAGCCCCCGGACTAGCTACAATTCGGATACGCAGTATTTT
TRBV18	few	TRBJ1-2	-	CASSRRGDYGYTF	TGTGCCAGCTCAAGAAGGGGGGACTATGGCTACACCTTC
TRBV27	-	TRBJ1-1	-	CASSSPWGGNTEAFF	TGTGCCAGCAGTTCCCCTTGGGGGGGGAACACTGAAGCTTTCTTT
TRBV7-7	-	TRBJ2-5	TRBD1	CASSLSQGAVETQYF	TGTGCCAGCAGCTTGTCACAGGGGGCCGTGGAGACCCAGTACTTC
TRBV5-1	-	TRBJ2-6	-	CASSLGIPSGANVLTF	TGCGCCAGCAGCTTGGGGATCCCCTCTGGGGCCAACGTCCTGACTTTC
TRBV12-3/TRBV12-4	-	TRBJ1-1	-	CASSLRVNTEAFF	TGTGCCAGCAGTTTACGAGTGAACACTGAAGCTTTCTTT